These 15 T cell receptor beta chains were all obtained from the same sample, sequenced in a study of shared clonotypes between healthy human individuals. Measured with immunoSEQ multiplex PCR; TCRdb has only the in-frame clones, and not every one. The data show around 500,000 clones, with over 70% seen just once and about an eighth held by the top ten. The specimen was PBMCs. Receptor source: a woman in her forties in good health. Some clones in this sample may be carry-over from other donors' samples.

Concerning this clone itself: This sample also contains other DNA sequences that code for the same CDR3. The rearrangement joins TRBV6-5 to TRBJ2-5, with a possible D match to TRBD2 (5 bases). The CDR3 has 16 amino acids. CDR1 MNHEY and CDR2 SVGAGI come from the germline V gene. Trimming took 0 bases from V and 2 from J, leaving 13 bases between them. The CDR3 region has the DNA TGTGCCAGCAGTTACTCGTCGGCGGGTACGCAAGAGACCCAGTACTTC. Translating gives CASSYSSAGTQETQYF.

The CDR3 bases are TGCAGCGTTGAATTTCCCCTAGCGGGGATACAAGAGACCCAGTACTTC. This codes for CSVEFPLAGIQETQYF. The rearrangement uses TRBV29-1 and TRBJ2-5, with TRBD2 identical over 9 bases. Germline V gives CDR1 SQVTM, CDR2 ANQGSEA. J was trimmed by 2 bases and V by 2 bases; bases with no gene match: 9. This CDR3 spans 16 amino acids.

As to this clone: This CDR3 is also generated by other DNA sequences in the sample. The gene calls are TRBV5-1 and TRBJ2-5, with 13 bases that match TRBD2. Matching the DNA end better, TRBJ2-7 makes the J call doubtful. Germline V lookup: CDR1 SGHRS, CDR2 YFSETQ. The CDR3 runs to 16 residues. The CDR3 region is CASSLTLAGGPNEQYF. The CDR3 DNA follows: TGCGCCAGCAGCTTGACACTAGCGGGAGGGCCAAACGAGCAGTACTTC.

This clone was found many times. The chain is built from TRBV30 and TRBJ2-3; D gene uncertain. Per the germline V gene, CDR1 is GTSNPN and CDR2 is SVGIG (reference sequence). The length of the CDR3 is 14 residues. The ends were cut back, 3 bases at V and 5 bases at J, with 15 bases in the middle. CDR3 DNA: TGTGCCTGGAGACCCGGGCTTGGGCGAGATACGCAGTATTTT. Its protein is CAWRPGLGRDTQYF.

This clone was recorded a few times. The chain combines TRBV7-9 with TRBJ2-7; 9 bases are a match to TRBD2. Trimming at V came to 1 base and at J to 6 bases, leaving 7 bases not matched to a gene. The CDR3 is made up of 15 amino acids. Germline V lookup: CDR1 SEHNR, CDR2 FQNEAQ (reference sequence). The DNA of the CDR3 is TGTGCCAGCAGCTTAGGTGCGGGAGGGCCTGGCGAGCAGTACTTC. Translating gives CASSLGAGGPGEQYF.

The chain links TRBV6-1 to TRBJ2-5; TRBD1 aligns across 11 bases. CDR3 length equals 16 residues. With 1 base clipped from V and 4 bases from J, the junction kept 5 bases outside the gene matches. Germline CDR1 is MNHNS and CDR2 is SASEGT. The CDR3 loop reads CASSEVRTGGGETQYF. The DNA for the CDR3 is TGTGCCAGCAGTGAAGTGAGGACAGGGGGCGGAGAGACCCAGTACTTC.

For this clone: A much larger clonotype is one base distant, so this may be a read error. The J gene is TRBJ2-4, the V gene TRBV5-1; no clear D gene. The CDR3 contains 14 residues. CDR1 and CDR2 (germline): SGHRS, YFSETQ. V was cut by 0 bases and J by 0 bases, with 4 bases left in between. CDR3 DNA sequence: TGCGCCAGCAGCTTGGAGGGAGCCAAAAACATTCAGTACTTC. The encoded protein is CASSLEGAKNIQYF.

Here the CDR3 reads CASSQDALSEAFF. In nucleotides, the CDR3 is TGTGCCAGCAGCCAAGACGCTCTTAGTGAAGCTTTCTTT. This chain links TRBV4-2 with TRBJ1-1; D is unresolved. This CDR3 spans 13 amino acids. CDR1 LGHNA and CDR2 YNFKEQ come from the germline V gene. V dropped 0 bases and J dropped 7 bases, with 9 bases sitting between them.

The chain is built from TRBV29-1 and TRBJ1-4; D possibly corresponds to TRBD1 (5 bases). Per germline, CDR1 SQVTM and CDR2 ANQGSEA. The CDR3 totals 14 residues. Trimming took 0 bases from V and 10 from J, leaving 15 bases between them. The CDR3 is CSVEDQGTGGKLFF. The CDR3 DNA reads TGCAGCGTTGAAGACCAAGGGACCGGAGGAAAACTGTTTTTT.

This clone came up once. A far larger clone is one base from this, pointing to a likely read error. Different DNA sequences within this sample yield the same CDR3. CDR3 bases: TGTGCCAGCAGCCCAGAGGGGGCTCAGCCCCAACATTTT. Protein: CASSPEGAQPQHF. The rearrangement uses TRBV7-9 and TRBJ1-5; 7 bases line up with TRBD1. The length of the CDR3 is 13 residues. CDR1 and CDR2 from the germline V gene are SEHNR and FQNEAQ (reference sequence).

This clone was observed a few times. The chain recombines TRBV7-8 with TRBJ1-1; D gene unclear. Per the germline V gene, CDR1 is SGHVS and CDR2 is FQNEAQ. There are 13 residues in the CDR3. Trimming removed 0 bases at V and 1 base at J, with 3 bases between. CDR3 region: CASSLAGNTEAFF. CDR3 in DNA: TGTGCCAGCAGCTTAGCCGGGAACACTGAAGCTTTCTTT.

The chain combines TRBV5-5 with TRBJ2-2; TRBD2 aligns across 10 bases. V lost 3 bases and J lost 3; bases outside the gene matches: 14. CDR1 and CDR2 from the germline V gene are SGHKS and YYEKEE (reference sequence). The CDR3 totals 19 residues. The CDR3 nucleotides read TGTGCCAGCAGCTCCTCCTCATTATTAGCGGGAGGATACACCGGGGAGCTGTTTTTT. It specifies CASSSSSLLAGGYTGELFF. The whole variable domain, filled in from reference TRBV5-5 and TRBJ2-2, reads DAGVTQSPTHLIKTRGQQVTLRCSPISGHKSVSWYQQVLGQGPQFIFQYYEKEERGRGNFPDRFSARQFPNYSSELNVNALLLGDSALYLCASSSSSLLAGGYTGELFFGEGSRLTVL.

V is TRBV5-5 and J is TRBJ1-2; possibly TRBD1 for D (6 bases). Trimming shortened V by 0 bases and J by 4 bases, and 10 bases separated the two germline ends. The CDR3 has 14 residues. The germline CDR1 and CDR2 sequences are SGHKS and YYEKEE (reference sequence). The CDR3 region is CASSLGGGGYGYTF. The CDR3, as DNA: TGTGCCAGCAGCTTGGGAGGGGGTGGCTATGGCTACACCTTC.

In regard to this clone: A far larger clone lies a single base away; this is likely a read error. Other DNA sequences in this specimen translate into the identical CDR3. This chain connects TRBV28 to TRBJ1-2, with D maybe TRBD1 (5 bases). Trimming left V 8 bases short and J 8 bases short, with 24 bases between. This CDR3 region has 15 residues. CDR1 is MDHEN, CDR2 SYDVKM, per germline. The CDR3 DNA sequence: TGTGCCAGCCTCGATTTTCCCGGGACGAGAAAAGGCTACACCTTC. Protein sequence: CASLDFPGTRKGYTF.

The rearrangement uses TRBV5-6 and TRBJ1-1, with unresolved D. V lost 4 bases and J lost 0, with 13 bases in between. Looked up from germline, CDR1 is SGHDT and CDR2 is YYEEEE. The CDR3 spans 15 residues. The DNA of the CDR3 is TGTGCCAGCAGCGCCGCATCCCTTATGAACACTGAAGCTTTCTTT. Amino acid sequence: CASSAASLMNTEAFF. The full variable domain, in which reference TRBV5-6 and TRBJ1-1 provide the parts outside the CDR3, is DAGVTQSPTHLIKTRGQQVTLRCSPKSGHDTVSWYQQALGQGPQFIFQYYEEEERQRGNFPDRFSGHQFPNYSSELNVNALLLGDSALYLCASSAASLMNTEAFFGQGTRLTVV.